Listed below are T cell receptor beta chains from one sample, sequenced in a study of CD8 T cell repertoires and HIV-1 epitope variants. Some clones are missing from TCRdb's copy, which holds only in-frame ones; the method was immunoSEQ multiplex PCR. The table lists roughly 2,400 clones, under 85% of them singletons. Antigens for these TCRs are unknown. The sample was cultured CD8+ T cells derived from PBMCs. These receptors all come from a male donor with HIV. Both conserved end residues are part of each CDR3. D genes are given only for firm matches. Size is omitted from some rows. Given values are once, few, many or a class for expanded clones.

>TRBV27|.|TRBJ1-3|TRBD1
CASSQTGTAGNTIYF
TGTGCCAGCAGTCAAACCGGGACAGCTGGAAACACCATATATTTT
>TRBV2|few|TRBJ1-1|TRBD1
CASVFQGVGNTEAFF
TGTGCCAGTGTGTTTCAGGGGGTAGGGAACACTGAAGCTTTCTTT
>TRBV7-9|.|TRBJ1-2|.
CASSYPTTGTYGYTF
TGTGCCAGCAGCTACCCAACGACGGGGACTTATGGCTACACCTTC
>TRBV27|.|TRBJ2-7|TRBD1
CASSPGQAFLYEQYF
TGTGCCAGCAGCCCTGGACAGGCCTTCCTCTACGAGCAGTACTTC
>TRBV28|.|TRBJ2-7|.
CASRPEGGRHEQYF
TGTGCCAGCAGACCCGAGGGGGGTCGGCACGAGCAGTACTTC
>TRBV6-6|few|TRBJ2-7|.
CASSPGDYEQYF
TGTGCCAGCAGTCCAGGGGACTACGAGCAGTACTTC
>TRBV6-4|few|TRBJ2-4|.
CASRTPTGLAKNIQYF
TGTGCCAGCAGGACCCCGACAGGACTAGCCAAAAACATTCAGTACTTC
>TRBV28|.|TRBJ2-4|TRBD1
CASSFFRGLEAKNIQYF
TGTGCCAGCAGTTTCTTCAGGGGGCTTGAGGCCAAAAACATTCAGTACTTC
>TRBV6-5|.|TRBJ1-1|.
CASSWTFALNTEAFF
TGTGCCAGCAGTTGGACCTTCGCCTTGAACACTGAAGCTTTCTTT
>TRBV4-3|.|TRBJ2-2|TRBD1
CASSPRTGITGELFF
TGCGCCAGCAGCCCCCGGACAGGCATCACCGGGGAGCTGTTTTTT
>TRBV6-5|.|TRBJ1-1|.
CASSYLDMNTEAFF
TGTGCCAGCAGTTACTTGGATATGAACACTGAAGCTTTCTTT
>TRBV7-9|once|TRBJ2-1|.
CASSPINNEQFF
TGTGCCAGCAGCCCGATAAACAATGAGCAGTTCTTC
>TRBV29-1|.|TRBJ2-1|TRBD2
CSVEGGQGLAGGRYNEQFF
TGCAGCGTTGAAGGAGGCCAAGGACTAGCGGGAGGTCGCTACAATGAGCAGTTCTTC
>TRBV28|few|TRBJ2-7|TRBD1
CASSSLRGQGPPTYEQYF
TGTGCCAGCAGTTCCTTACGGGGACAGGGACCCCCGACCTACGAGCAGTACTTC
>TRBV7-2|.|TRBJ2-3|.
CASSLVGGTDTQYF
TGTGCCAGCAGCTTAGTGGGGGGCACAGATACGCAGTATTTT
>TRBV11-2|.|TRBJ1-4|.
CASSSNAGGATNEKLFF
TGTGCCAGCAGCAGCAACGCGGGGGGCGCAACTAATGAAAAACTGTTTTTT
>TRBV10-3|once|TRBJ1-5|TRBD1
CAISADRGTNQPQHF
TGTGCCATCAGCGCCGACAGGGGAACCAATCAGCCCCAGCATTTT
>TRBV4-1|.|TRBJ2-7|.
CASSRILDYEQYF
TGCGCCAGCAGCCGTATACTCGACTACGAGCAGTACTTC
>TRBV10-2|.|TRBJ1-2|.
CASSDSHRAAGYTF
TGCGCCAGCAGTGACTCTCACAGGGCGGCGGGCTACACCTTC
>TRBV7-2|.|TRBJ1-2|TRBD1
CASSSPDRAGFYTF
TGTGCCAGCAGCTCCCCGGACAGGGCGGGGTTCTACACCTTC
>TRBV19|few|TRBJ1-1|.
CASSILMGPNTEAFF
TGTGCCAGTAGTATTCTTATGGGACCAAACACTGAAGCTTTCTTT
>TRBV2|.|TRBJ2-3|.
CASSPGVRDPSTDTQYF
TGTGCCAGCAGCCCGGGAGTCCGGGACCCAAGCACAGATACGCAGTATTTT
>TRBV7-2|.|TRBJ2-5|.
CASSRGSQETQYF
TGTGCCAGCAGCCGGGGGTCTCAAGAGACCCAGTACTTC
>TRBV6-5|.|TRBJ2-2|TRBD2
CASSYGLAGGTGELFF
TGTGCCAGCAGTTATGGACTAGCGGGGGGCACCGGGGAGCTGTTTTTT
>TRBV4-3|.|TRBJ2-7|TRBD2
CASSQHPGLAGAHPEQYF
TGCGCCAGCAGCCAACACCCGGGACTAGCGGGGGCCCACCCAGAGCAGTACTTC
>TRBV28|.|TRBJ2-1|.
CASSRDLYEQFF
TGTGCCAGCAGTCGGGATCTCTATGAGCAGTTCTTC
>TRBV5-4|.|TRBJ2-1|.
CASSLGRNEQFF
TGTGCCAGCAGCTTGGGCAGAAATGAGCAGTTCTTC
>TRBV5-6|.|TRBJ2-3|.
CASSLAPSDTQYF
TGTGCCAGCAGCTTGGCGCCTAGCGATACGCAGTATTTT
>TRBV6-5|once|TRBJ2-7|.
CASSPGTYEQYF
TGTGCCAGCAGCCCCGGGACCTACGAGCAGTACTTC
>TRBV30|once|TRBJ2-1|.
CAWTDLLISYNEQFF
TGTGCCTGGACCGACCTACTGATATCCTACAATGAGCAGTTCTTC
>TRBV27|.|TRBJ2-7|TRBD1
CASSLFGTGVYEQYF
TGTGCCAGCAGTTTATTTGGGACAGGAGTTTACGAGCAGTACTTC
>TRBV7-6|.|TRBJ2-1|TRBD1
CATTRQGVYNEQFF
TGTGCCACCACGAGACAGGGCGTGTACAATGAGCAGTTCTTC
>TRBV5-1|once|TRBJ2-1|TRBD1
CASSRGTGNEQFF
TGCGCCAGCAGCCGTGGGACAGGTAACGAGCAGTTCTTC
>TRBV7-9|few|TRBJ2-1|TRBD2
CASSLIAGGGSYNEQFF
TGTGCCAGCAGCTTAATAGCGGGGGGTGGCTCCTACAATGAGCAGTTCTTC
>TRBV18|.|TRBJ2-1|.
CASSLGESNEQFF
TGTGCCAGCTCACTTGGGGAGTCCAATGAGCAGTTCTTC